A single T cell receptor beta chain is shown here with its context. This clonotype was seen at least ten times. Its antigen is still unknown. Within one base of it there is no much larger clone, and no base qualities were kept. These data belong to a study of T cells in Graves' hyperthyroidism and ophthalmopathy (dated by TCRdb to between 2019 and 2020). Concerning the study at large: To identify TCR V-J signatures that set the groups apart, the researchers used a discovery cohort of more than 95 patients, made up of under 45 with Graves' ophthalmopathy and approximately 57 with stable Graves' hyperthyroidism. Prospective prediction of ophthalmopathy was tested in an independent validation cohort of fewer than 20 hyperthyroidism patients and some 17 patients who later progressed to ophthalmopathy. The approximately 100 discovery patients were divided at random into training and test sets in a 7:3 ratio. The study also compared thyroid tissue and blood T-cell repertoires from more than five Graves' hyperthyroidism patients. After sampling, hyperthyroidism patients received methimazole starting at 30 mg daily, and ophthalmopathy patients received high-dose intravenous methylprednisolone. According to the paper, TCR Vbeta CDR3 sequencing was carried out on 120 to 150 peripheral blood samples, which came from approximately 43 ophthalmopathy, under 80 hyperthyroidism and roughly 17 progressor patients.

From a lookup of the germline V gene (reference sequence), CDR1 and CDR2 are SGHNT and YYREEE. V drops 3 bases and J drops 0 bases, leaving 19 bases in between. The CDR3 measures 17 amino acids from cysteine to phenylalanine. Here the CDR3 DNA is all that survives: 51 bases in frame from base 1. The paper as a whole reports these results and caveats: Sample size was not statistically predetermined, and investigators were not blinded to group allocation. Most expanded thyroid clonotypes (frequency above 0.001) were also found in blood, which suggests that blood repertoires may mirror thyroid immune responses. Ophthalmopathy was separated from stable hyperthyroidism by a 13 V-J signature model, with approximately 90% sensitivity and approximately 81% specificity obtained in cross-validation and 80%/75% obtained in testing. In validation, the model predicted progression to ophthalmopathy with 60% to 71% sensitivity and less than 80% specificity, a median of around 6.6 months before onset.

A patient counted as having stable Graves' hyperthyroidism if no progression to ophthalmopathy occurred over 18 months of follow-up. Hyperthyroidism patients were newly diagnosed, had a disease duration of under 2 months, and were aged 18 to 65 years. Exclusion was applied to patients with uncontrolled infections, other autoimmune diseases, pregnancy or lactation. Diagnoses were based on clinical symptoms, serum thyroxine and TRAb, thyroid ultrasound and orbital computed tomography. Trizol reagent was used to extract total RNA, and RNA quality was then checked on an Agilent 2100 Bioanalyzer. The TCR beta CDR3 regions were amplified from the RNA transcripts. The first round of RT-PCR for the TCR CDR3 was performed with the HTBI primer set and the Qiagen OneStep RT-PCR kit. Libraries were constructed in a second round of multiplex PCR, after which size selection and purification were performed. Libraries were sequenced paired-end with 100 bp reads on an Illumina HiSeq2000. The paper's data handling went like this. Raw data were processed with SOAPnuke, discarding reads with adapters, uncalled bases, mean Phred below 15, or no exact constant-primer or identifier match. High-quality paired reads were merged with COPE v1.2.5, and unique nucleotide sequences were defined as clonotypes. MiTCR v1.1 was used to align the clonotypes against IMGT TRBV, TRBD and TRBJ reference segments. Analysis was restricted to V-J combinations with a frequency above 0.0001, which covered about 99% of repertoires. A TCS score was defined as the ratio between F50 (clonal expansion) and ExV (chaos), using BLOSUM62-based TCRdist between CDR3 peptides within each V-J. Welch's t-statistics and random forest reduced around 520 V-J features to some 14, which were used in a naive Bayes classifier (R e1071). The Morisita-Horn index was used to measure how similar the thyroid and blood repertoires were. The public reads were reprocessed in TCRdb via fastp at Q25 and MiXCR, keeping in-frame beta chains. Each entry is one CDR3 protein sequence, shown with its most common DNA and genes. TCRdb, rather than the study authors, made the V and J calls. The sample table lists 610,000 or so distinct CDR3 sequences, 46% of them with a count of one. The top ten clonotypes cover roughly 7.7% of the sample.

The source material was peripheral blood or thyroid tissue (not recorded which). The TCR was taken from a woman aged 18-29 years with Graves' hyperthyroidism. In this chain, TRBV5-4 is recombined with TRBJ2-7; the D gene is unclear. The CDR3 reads CASSSSGLPRSSYEQYF. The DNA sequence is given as TGTGCCAGCAGCTCATCTGGCCTTCCCCGAAGCTCCTACGAGCAGTACTTC.